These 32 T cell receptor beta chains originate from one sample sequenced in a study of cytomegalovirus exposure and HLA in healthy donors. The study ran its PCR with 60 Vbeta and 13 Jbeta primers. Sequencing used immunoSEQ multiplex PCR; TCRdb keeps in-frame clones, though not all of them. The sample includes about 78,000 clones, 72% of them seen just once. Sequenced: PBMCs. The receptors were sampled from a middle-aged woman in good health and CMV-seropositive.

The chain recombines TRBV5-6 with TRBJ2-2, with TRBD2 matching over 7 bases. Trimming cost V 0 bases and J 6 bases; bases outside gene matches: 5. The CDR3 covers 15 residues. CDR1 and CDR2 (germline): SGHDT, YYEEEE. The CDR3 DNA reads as TGTGCCAGCAGCTTGGGACTAGCTAGCGCCGGGGAGCTGTTTTTT. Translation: CASSLGLASAGELFF.

DNA of the CDR3: TGTGCCACCAGCCCGAGCTCCTACGAGCAGTACTTC. Its translation is CATSPSSYEQYF. The J gene is TRBJ2-7, the V gene TRBV10-3; D not resolved. CDR3 length equals 12 residues. In germline, CDR1 is ENHRY, CDR2 SYGVKD. Trimming took off 10 bases at V and 0 bases at J, with 10 bases between the two ends.

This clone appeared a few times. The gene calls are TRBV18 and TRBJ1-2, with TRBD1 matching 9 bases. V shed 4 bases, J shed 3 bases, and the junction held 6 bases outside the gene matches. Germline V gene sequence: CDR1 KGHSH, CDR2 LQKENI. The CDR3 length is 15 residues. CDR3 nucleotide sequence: TGTGCCAGCTCACTAGGACAGGGGATGGACTATGGCTACACCTTC. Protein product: CASSLGQGMDYGYTF.

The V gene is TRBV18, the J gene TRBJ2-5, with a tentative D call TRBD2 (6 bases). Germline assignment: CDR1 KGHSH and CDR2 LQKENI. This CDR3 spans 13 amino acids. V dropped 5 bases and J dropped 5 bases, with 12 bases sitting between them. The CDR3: CASSTGSLETQYF. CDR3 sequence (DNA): TGTGCCAGCTCAACCGGGAGTTTGGAGACCCAGTACTTC.

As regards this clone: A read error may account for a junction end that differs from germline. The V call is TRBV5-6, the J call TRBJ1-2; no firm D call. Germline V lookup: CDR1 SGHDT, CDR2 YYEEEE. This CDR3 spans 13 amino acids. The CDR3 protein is CASSLVLGLGYPF. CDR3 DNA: TGTGCCAGCAGCTTGGTTCTAGGTCTTGGCTACCCCTTC.

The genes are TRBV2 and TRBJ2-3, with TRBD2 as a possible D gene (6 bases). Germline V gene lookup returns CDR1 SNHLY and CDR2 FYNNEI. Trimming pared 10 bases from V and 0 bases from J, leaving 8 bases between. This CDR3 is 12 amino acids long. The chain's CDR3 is CATGTSTDTQYF. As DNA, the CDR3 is TGTGCCACCGGGACTAGCACAGATACGCAGTATTTT.

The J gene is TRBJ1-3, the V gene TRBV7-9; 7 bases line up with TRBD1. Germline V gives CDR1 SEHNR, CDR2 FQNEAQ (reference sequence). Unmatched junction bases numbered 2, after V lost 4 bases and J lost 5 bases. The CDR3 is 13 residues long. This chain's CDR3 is CASSSQGRNTIYF. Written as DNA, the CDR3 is TGTGCCAGCAGCTCACAGGGGCGAAACACCATATATTTT. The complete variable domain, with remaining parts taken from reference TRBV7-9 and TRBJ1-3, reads DTGVSQNPRHKITKRGQNVTFRCDPISEHNRLYWYRQTLGQGPEFLTYFQNEAQLEKSRLLSDRFSAERPKGSFSTLEIQRTEQGDSAMYLCASSSQGRNTIYFGEGSWLTVV.

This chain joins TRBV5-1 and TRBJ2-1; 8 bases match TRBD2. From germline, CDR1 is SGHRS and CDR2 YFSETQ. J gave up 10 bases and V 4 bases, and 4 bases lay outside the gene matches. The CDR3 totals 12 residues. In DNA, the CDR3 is TGCGCCAGCAGCCAACCGGGAGGGGAGCAGTTCTTC. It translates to CASSQPGGEQFF.

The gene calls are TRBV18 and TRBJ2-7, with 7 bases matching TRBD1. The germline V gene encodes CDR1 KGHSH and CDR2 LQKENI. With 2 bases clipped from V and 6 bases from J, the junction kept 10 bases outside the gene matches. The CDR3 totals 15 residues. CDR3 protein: CASSPLGQATPEQYF. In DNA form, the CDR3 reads TGTGCCAGCTCACCATTAGGACAGGCCACTCCCGAGCAGTACTTC. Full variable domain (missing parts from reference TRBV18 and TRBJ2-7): NAGVMQNPRHLVRRRGQEARLRCSPMKGHSHVYWYRQLPEEGLKFMVYLQKENIIDESGMPKERFSAEFPKEGPSILRIQQVVRGDSAAYFCASSPLGQATPEQYFGPGTRLTVT.

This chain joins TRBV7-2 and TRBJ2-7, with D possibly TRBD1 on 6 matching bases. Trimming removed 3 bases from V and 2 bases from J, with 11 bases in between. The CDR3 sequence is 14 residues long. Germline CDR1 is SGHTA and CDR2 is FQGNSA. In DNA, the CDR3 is TGTGCCAGCAGCTTCGGACAGTCCGCCTACGAGCAGTACTTC. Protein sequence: CASSFGQSAYEQYF.

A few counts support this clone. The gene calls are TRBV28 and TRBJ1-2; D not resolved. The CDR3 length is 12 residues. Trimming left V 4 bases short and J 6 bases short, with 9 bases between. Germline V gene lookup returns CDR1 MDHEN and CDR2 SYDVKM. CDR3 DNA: TGTGCCAGCAGTTCTCTCGGTCATGGCTACACCTTC. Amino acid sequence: CASSSLGHGYTF.

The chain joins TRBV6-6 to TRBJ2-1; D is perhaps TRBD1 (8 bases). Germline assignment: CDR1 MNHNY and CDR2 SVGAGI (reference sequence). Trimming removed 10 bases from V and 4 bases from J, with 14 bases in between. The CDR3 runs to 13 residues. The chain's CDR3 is CATGGQAYNEQFF. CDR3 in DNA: TGTGCCACGGGGGGACAGGCGTACAATGAGCAGTTCTTC.

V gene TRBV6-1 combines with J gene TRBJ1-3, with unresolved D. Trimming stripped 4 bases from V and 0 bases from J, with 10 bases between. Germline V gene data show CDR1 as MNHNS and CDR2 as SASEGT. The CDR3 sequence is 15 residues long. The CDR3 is CASSAGDSSGNTIYF. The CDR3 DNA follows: TGTGCCAGCAGTGCCGGGGATTCCTCTGGAAACACCATATATTTT.

The chain's CDR3 is CASSSYRHSTEAFF. The CDR3 DNA sequence: TGTGCCAGCAGTTCTTACAGACACAGCACTGAAGCTTTCTTT. The V gene is TRBV6-5, the J gene TRBJ1-1; unclear D gene. V lost 4 bases to trimming and J lost 4 bases, with 13 bases between them. The CDR3 length is 14 residues. Germline-derived CDR1 and CDR2 are MNHEY and SVGAGI.

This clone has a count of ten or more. The CDR3 spells CASSQGPSGGEQYF. CDR3 coding DNA: TGTGCCAGCAGCCAGGGGCCCAGCGGTGGGGAGCAGTACTTC. The chain uses TRBV5-6 and TRBJ2-7, with D possibly being TRBD1 (6 bases). The CDR3 loop spans 14 amino acids. Germline CDR1 SGHDT, CDR2 YYEEEE. The V gene lost 4 bases and the J gene lost 7 bases, with 18 bases spanning the gap.

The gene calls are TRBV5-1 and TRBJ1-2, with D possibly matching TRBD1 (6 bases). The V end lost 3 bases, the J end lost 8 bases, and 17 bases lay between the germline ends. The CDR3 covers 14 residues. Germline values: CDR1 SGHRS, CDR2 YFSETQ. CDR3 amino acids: CASSSEQRQEGYTF. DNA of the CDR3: TGCGCCAGCAGCTCGGAACAGAGACAGGAAGGCTACACCTTC.

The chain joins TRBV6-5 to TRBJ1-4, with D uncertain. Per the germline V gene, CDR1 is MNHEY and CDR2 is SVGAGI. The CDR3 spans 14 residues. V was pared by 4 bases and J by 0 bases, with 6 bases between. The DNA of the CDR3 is TGTGCCAGCAGTTCAACAGCAACTAATGAAAAACTGTTTTTT. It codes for CASSSTATNEKLFF.

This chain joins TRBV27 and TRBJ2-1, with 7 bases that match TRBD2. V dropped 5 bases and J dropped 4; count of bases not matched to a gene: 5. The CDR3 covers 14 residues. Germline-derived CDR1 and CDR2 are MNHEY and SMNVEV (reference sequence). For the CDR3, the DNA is TGTGCCAGCAGTGGGGACTATCAGTACAATGAGCAGTTCTTC. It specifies CASSGDYQYNEQFF.

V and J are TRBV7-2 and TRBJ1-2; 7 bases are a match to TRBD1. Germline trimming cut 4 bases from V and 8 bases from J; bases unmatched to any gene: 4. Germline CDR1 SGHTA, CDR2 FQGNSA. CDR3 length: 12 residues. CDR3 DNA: TGTGCCAGCAGCTCAGACAGGGAAGGCTACACCTTC. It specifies CASSSDREGYTF. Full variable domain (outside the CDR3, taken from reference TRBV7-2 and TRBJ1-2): GAGVSQSPSNKVTEKGKDVELRCDPISGHTALYWYRQSLGQGLEFLIYFQGNSAPDKSGLPSDRFSAERTGGSVSTLTIQRTQQEDSAVYLCASSSDREGYTFGSGTRLTVV.

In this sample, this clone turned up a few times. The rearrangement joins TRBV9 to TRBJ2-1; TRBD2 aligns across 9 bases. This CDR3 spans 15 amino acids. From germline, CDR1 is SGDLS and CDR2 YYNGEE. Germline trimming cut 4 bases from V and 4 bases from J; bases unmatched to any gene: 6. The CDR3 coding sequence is TGTGCCAGCAGCCCACTTAGCGGGGGTTACAATGAGCAGTTCTTC. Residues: CASSPLSGGYNEQFF.

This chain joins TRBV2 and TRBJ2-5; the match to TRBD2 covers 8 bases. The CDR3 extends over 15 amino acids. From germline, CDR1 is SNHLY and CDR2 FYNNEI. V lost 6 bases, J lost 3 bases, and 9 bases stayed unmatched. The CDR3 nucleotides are TGTGCCAGCAGGATCCTGACTAGCGACAAAGAGACCCAGTACTTC. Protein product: CASRILTSDKETQYF.

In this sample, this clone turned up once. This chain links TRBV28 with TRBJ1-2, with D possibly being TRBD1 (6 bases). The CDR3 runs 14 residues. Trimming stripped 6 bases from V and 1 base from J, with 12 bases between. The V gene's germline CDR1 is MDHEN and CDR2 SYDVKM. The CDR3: CASSQGGGNYGYTF. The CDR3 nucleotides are TGTGCCAGCAGCCAAGGGGGGGGTAACTATGGCTACACCTTC.

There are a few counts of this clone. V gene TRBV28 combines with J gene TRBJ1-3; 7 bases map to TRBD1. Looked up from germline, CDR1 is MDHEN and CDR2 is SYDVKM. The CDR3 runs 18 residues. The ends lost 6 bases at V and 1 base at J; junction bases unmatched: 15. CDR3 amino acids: CASSPAGTAYTSGNTIYF. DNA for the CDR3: TGTGCCAGCAGCCCAGCCGGGACAGCATATACTTCTGGAAACACCATATATTTT. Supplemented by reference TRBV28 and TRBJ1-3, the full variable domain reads DVKVTQSSRYLVKRTGEKVFLECVQDMDHENMFWYRQDPGLGLRLIYFSYDVKMKEKGDIPEGYSVSREKKERFSLILESASTNQTSMYLCASSPAGTAYTSGNTIYFGEGSWLTVV.

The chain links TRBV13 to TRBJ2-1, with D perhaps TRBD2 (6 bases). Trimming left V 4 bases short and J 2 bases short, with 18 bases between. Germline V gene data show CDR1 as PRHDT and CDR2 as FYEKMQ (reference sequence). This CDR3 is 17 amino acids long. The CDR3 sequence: CASSSSTGTFTYNEQFF. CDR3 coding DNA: TGTGCCAGCAGCTCCTCTACCGGGACTTTTACCTACAATGAGCAGTTCTTC.

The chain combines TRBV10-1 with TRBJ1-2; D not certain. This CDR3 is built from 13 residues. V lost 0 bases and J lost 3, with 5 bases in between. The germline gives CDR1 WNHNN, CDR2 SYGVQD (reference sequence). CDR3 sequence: CASSESVYYGYTF. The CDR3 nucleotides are TGCGCCAGCAGTGAGTCTGTCTACTATGGCTACACCTTC.

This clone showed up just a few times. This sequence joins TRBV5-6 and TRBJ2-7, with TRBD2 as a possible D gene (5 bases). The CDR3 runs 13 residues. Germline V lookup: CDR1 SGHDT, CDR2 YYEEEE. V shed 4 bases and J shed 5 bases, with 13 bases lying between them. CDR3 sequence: CASSPAGIHEQYF. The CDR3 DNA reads TGTGCCAGCAGCCCTGCCGGGATACACGAGCAGTACTTC.

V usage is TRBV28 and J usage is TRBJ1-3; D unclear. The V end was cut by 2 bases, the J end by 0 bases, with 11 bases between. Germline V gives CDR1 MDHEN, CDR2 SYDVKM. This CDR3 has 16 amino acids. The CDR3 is CASSLGTNLSGNTIYF. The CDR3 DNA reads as TGTGCCAGCAGTTTAGGCACCAATCTCTCTGGAAACACCATATATTTT. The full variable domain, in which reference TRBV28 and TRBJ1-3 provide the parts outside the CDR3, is DVKVTQSSRYLVKRTGEKVFLECVQDMDHENMFWYRQDPGLGLRLIYFSYDVKMKEKGDIPEGYSVSREKKERFSLILESASTNQTSMYLCASSLGTNLSGNTIYFGEGSWLTVV.

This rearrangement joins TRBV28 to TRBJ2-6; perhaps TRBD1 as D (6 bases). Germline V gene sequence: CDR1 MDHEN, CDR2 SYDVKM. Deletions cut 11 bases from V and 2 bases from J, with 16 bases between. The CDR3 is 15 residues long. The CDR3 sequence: CAAQGFKAGANVLTF. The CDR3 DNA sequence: TGTGCCGCCCAGGGGTTTAAGGCTGGGGCCAACGTCCTGACTTTC. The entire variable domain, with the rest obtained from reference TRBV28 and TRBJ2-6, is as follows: DVKVTQSSRYLVKRTGEKVFLECVQDMDHENMFWYRQDPGLGLRLIYFSYDVKMKEKGDIPEGYSVSREKKERFSLILESASTNQTSMYLCAAQGFKAGANVLTFGAGSRLTVL.

The CDR3 loop reads CASSLDGTGELFF. The DNA for the CDR3 is TGTGCCAGCAGCTTAGACGGGACCGGGGAGCTGTTTTTT. The V and J genes are TRBV11-3 and TRBJ2-2; D unresolved. Germline CDR1 SGHNT, CDR2 YENEEA. The CDR3 has 13 amino acids. The ends were cut back, 0 bases at V and 5 bases at J, with 4 bases in the middle.

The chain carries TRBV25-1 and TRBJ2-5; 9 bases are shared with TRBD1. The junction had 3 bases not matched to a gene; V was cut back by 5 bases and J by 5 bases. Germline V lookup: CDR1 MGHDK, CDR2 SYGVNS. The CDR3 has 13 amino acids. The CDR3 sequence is CASSTGGWETQYF. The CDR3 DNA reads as TGTGCCAGCAGTACAGGGGGCTGGGAGACCCAGTACTTC. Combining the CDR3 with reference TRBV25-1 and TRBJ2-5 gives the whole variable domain EADIYQTPRYLVIGTGKKITLECSQTMGHDKMYWYQQDPGMELHLIHYSYGVNSTEKGDLSSESTVSRIRTEHFPLTLESARPSHTSQYLCASSTGGWETQYFGPGTRLLVL.

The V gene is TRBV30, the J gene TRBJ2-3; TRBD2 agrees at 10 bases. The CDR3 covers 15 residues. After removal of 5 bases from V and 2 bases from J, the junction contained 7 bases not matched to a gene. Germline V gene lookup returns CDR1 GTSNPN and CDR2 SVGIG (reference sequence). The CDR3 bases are TGTGCCTGGTTGAGCGGGGGGGCTTTCACAGATACGCAGTATTTT. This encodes CAWLSGGAFTDTQYF.

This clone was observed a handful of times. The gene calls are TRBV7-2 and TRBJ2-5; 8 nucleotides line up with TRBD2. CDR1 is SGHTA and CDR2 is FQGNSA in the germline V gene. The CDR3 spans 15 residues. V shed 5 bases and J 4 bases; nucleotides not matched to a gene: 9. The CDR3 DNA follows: TGTGCCAGCAGCCTTCGGGTAGCGGGGCGAGAGACCCAGTACTTC. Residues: CASSLRVAGRETQYF. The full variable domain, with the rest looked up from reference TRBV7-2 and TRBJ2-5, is GAGVSQSPSNKVTEKGKDVELRCDPISGHTALYWYRQSLGQGLEFLIYFQGNSAPDKSGLPSDRFSAERTGGSVSTLTIQRTQQEDSAVYLCASSLRVAGRETQYFGPGTRLLVL.